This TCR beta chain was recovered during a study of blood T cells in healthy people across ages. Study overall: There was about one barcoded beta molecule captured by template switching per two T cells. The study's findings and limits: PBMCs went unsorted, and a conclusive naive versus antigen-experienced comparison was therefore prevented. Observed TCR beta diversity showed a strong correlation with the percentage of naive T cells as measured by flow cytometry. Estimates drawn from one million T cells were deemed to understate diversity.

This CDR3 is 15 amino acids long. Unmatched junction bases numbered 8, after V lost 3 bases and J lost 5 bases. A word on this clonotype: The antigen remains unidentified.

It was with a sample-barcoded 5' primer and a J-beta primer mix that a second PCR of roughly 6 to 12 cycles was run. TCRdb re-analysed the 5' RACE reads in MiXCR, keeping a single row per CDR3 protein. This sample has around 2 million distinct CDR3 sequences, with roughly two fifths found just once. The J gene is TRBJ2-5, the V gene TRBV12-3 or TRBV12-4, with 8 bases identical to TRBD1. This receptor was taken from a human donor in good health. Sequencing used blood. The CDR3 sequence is CASSFSAGGWETQYF. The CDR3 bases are TGTGCCAGCAGTTTTTCGGCAGGGGGCTGGGAGACCCAGTACTTC.